This T cell receptor (beta chain) was observed in a study of control samples from healthy donors and cancer patients. Data came from immunoSEQ multiplex PCR; TCRdb stores just in-frame clones and leaves some out. The sample lists tens of thousands of clones, 93% occurring once. This CDR3 spans 18 amino acids. The V end lost 1 base, the J end lost 0 bases, and 18 bases lay between the germline ends. Germline V CDR1 and CDR2: MNHNS, SASEGT. A single count supports this clone. Sequencing input: PBMCs. This clonotype originated in a middle-aged woman with lung cancer. V usage is TRBV6-1 and J usage is TRBJ1-1, with D uncertain. As DNA, the CDR3 is TGTGCCAGCAGTGAAGACTACGTCCTCCCTCCGGTGAACACTGAAGCTTTCTTT. Its translation is CASSEDYVLPPVNTEAFF.